These T cell receptor beta chains were read from a single sample in a study of T cell responses to AZD1222 COVID-19 vaccine. Data came from immunoSEQ multiplex PCR; TCRdb stores just in-frame clones and leaves some out. The repertoire has 160,000 or so clones, roughly 89% of them found once; the top ten carry roughly 1.7%. Source: peripheral blood, taken on day 0 of AZD1222 vaccination. These receptors were obtained from an adult in good health. Each CDR3 is given with its conserved first and last residue. Each record gives: D gene, J gene, V gene, clone size, CDR3 DNA, CDR3 protein. A D gene is named only where the DNA matches it firmly. A clone size is listed for some rows: how often the clone was seen (once, few, many), or a class if it is expanded.

>TRBD1|TRBJ1-2|TRBV11-3|.
TGTGCCAGCAGCCACGGGACAGGAGCCTACAACTATGGCTACACCTTC
CASSHGTGAYNYGYTF
>.|TRBJ2-3|TRBV28|.
TGTGCCAGCAGAACCCTTGGGCAGCGTGGCACAGATACGCAGTATTTT
CASRTLGQRGTDTQYF
>.|TRBJ1-6|TRBV28|.
TGTGCCAGCAGTAACGGCCGACAGTATAATTCACCCCTCCACTTT
CASSNGRQYNSPLHF
>TRBD1|TRBJ2-6|TRBV7-8|.
TGTGCCAGCAGGCGAGGGCGGGGACAGGGTCCTGACTCTGGGGCCAACGTCCTGACTTTC
CASRRGRGQGPDSGANVLTF
>.|TRBJ1-2|TRBV21-1|few
TGTGCCAGCAGCAAGGGAGGACAGGGCTTCACCTCGGGCTACACCTTC
CASSKGGQGFTSGYTF
>.|TRBJ1-2|TRBV24-1|.
TGTGCCACCAGTGAGGGCGGTGTCCCGGTTTACTATGGCTACACCTTC
CATSEGGVPVYYGYTF
>.|TRBJ2-2|TRBV2|.
TGTGCCAGCAGTGAAACTGACACCGGGGAGCTGTTTTTT
CASSETDTGELFF
>.|TRBJ1-1|TRBV5-4|.
TGTGCCAGCAGCGCCCGTGCGGTGGGCACTGAAGCTTTCTTT
CASSARAVGTEAFF
>.|TRBJ2-3|TRBV30|once
TGTGCTGTTCAAAGGGAATCTAGCACAGATACGCAGTATTTT
CAVQRESSTDTQYF
>TRBD1|TRBJ2-3|TRBV11-2|.
TGTGCCAGCAGCGCGGGACAGGGCGTCTATTTT
CASSAGQGVYF
>.|TRBJ1-2|TRBV5-1|.
TGCGCCAGCAGTCGAGGTCCTAACTATGGCTACACCTTC
CASSRGPNYGYTF
>.|TRBJ1-4|TRBV15|few
TGTGCCACCAGCAGTAGACGGCAAGAAGAAAAACTGTTTTTT
CATSSRRQEEKLFF
>TRBD1|TRBJ1-1|TRBV2|.
TGTGCCAGCAGTGGGGGACAGGCGGGCACTGAAGCTTTCTTT
CASSGGQAGTEAFF
>TRBD1|TRBJ2-1|TRBV7-3|.
TGTGCCAGCAGCTCAACCACGAACCGGGACAGGGGGCGATCCTACAATGAGCAGTTCTTC
CASSSTTNRDRGRSYNEQFF
>.|TRBJ2-2|TRBV9|.
TGTGCCAGCAGCGTCCGCAACACCGGGGAGCTGTTTTTT
CASSVRNTGELFF
>.|TRBJ1-5|TRBV5-6|.
TGTGCCAGCAGTTCTTCTGGGGCAGCCTTAAATCAGCCCCAGCATTTT
CASSSSGAALNQPQHF
>.|TRBJ1-1|TRBV28|.
TGTGCCAGCAGTCCGCACAACACTGAAGCTTTCTTT
CASSPHNTEAFF
>.|TRBJ1-4|TRBV2|.
TGTGCCAGCAGTCCCGTAGGGATCCGAGAAAAACTGTTTTTT
CASSPVGIREKLFF
>.|TRBJ2-5|TRBV6-6|.
TGTGCCAGCAGTTACCAAGAGACCCAGTACTTC
CASSYQETQYF
>.|TRBJ2-1|TRBV5-1|.
TGCGCCAGCAGCGGTACAGACTACAATGAGCAGTTCTTC
CASSGTDYNEQFF
>TRBD2|TRBJ2-7|TRBV5-1|.
TGCGCCAGCAGTATAGCGGGGCCGCACTACGAGCAGTACTTC
CASSIAGPHYEQYF
>TRBD1|TRBJ2-1|TRBV7-8|.
TGTGCCAGCAGCGCAAGACAGGGCCACAATGAGCAGTTCTTC
CASSARQGHNEQFF
>.|TRBJ1-5|TRBV10-3|.
TGTGCCATCAGTGAGGGCAGTTACAATCAGCCCCAGCATTTT
CAISEGSYNQPQHF
>TRBD1|TRBJ1-5|TRBV6-5|.
TGTGCCAACAGGGACAGCCAGCCCCAGCATTTT
CANRDSQPQHF